The rows below give T cell receptor beta chains drawn from one sample of a study of blood T cell repertoires in COVID-19. Generated by immunoSEQ multiplex PCR, the TCRdb table keeps only in-frame clones and is missing some. This sample yields roughly 63,000 clones, of which almost 90% are seen a single time; 20% to 25% belongs to the top ten. The sequenced sample was peripheral blood. The receptors here all came from a woman aged 50 to 60 with active or convalescent COVID-19. Both conserved end residues are part of each CDR3. The D gene is left open where the match is weak. Size is omitted from some rows. Given values are once, few, many or a class for expanded clones.

- | - | TRBJ2-5 | TRBV7-8 | TGTGCCAGCTCCCGGGGGGCTGATGAGACCCAGTACTTC | CASSRGADETQYF
- | - | TRBJ2-3 | TRBV9 | TGTGCCAGCAGCCTGGGGGGACAGAGAACAGATACGCAGTATTTT | CASSLGGQRTDTQYF
- | TRBD1 | TRBJ2-7 | TRBV30 | TGTGCCTGGAAAGGACAGGTTGGTACCTACGAGCAGTACTTC | CAWKGQVGTYEQYF
- | TRBD1 | TRBJ1-2 | TRBV19 | TGTGCCAGTAGTACGGGACAGGGGAACTATGGCTACACCTTC | CASSTGQGNYGYTF
once | - | TRBJ1-1 | TRBV11-2 | TGTGCCAGCAGCCTTTTTTACGGGGACACTGAAGCTTTCTTT | CASSLFYGDTEAFF
- | - | TRBJ2-1 | TRBV6-5 | TGTGCCAGCAGTTACGGGGCCAACCCCATCAATGAGCAGTTCTTC | CASSYGANPINEQFF
- | - | TRBJ2-3 | TRBV19 | TGTGCCAGTAGTATCCTAAGTCACCGTGGAGATACGCAGTATTTT | CASSILSHRGDTQYF
- | - | TRBJ2-7 | TRBV28 | TGTGCCAGCAGCTCGGACAACTACGAGCAGTACTTC | CASSSDNYEQYF
- | TRBD1 | TRBJ2-1 | TRBV9 | TGTGCCAGCAGCATCCTCGACAGGGCGAGATACAATGAGCAGTTCTTC | CASSILDRARYNEQFF
- | - | TRBJ2-7 | TRBV5-5 | TGTGCCAGCAGTTATCAGGGTGTCTACGAGCAGTACTTC | CASSYQGVYEQYF
- | TRBD1 | TRBJ1-2 | TRBV18 | TGTGCCAGCTCCGGACAGGGGTATGGCTACACCTTC | CASSGQGYGYTF
- | TRBD2 | TRBJ2-1 | TRBV30 | TGTGCCTGGAGTCAAAAGGGACTAGCGGACAATGAGCAGTTCTTC | CAWSQKGLADNEQFF
- | TRBD1 | TRBJ2-5 | TRBV7-2 | TGTGCCAGCAGCCCTCAGACAGGGGCAACCCAGTACTTC | CASSPQTGATQYF
few | TRBD1 | TRBJ2-7 | TRBV27 | TGTGCCAGCAGAGTGACAGGGGGAAACGAGCAGTACTTC | CASRVTGGNEQYF
- | TRBD1 | TRBJ2-7 | TRBV28 | TGTGCCAGCAGTTTAACTCGGACAGGGCAGTACTTC | CASSLTRTGQYF
- | - | TRBJ2-1 | TRBV12-3/TRBV12-4 | TGTGCCAGCAGTTTAGGGGGCGCCAACTGGCTGTTCTTC | CASSLGGANWLFF
- | TRBD1 | TRBJ2-3 | TRBV10-2 | TGCGCCAGCAGTCGGGGACAGGTCAGCACAGATACGCAGTATTTT | CASSRGQVSTDTQYF
- | TRBD1 | TRBJ1-2 | TRBV19 | TGTGCCAGTAGTATGCCGGGACAGGGGCTTCGGGGCTACACCTTC | CASSMPGQGLRGYTF
- | - | TRBJ1-4 | TRBV28 | TGTGCCAGCAGTTCAGTACAGGGTGACGGAAAACTGTTTTTT | CASSSVQGDGKLFF
- | - | TRBJ1-5 | TRBV30 | TGTGCCTGGAACCGGGAGTCTCAGCCCCAGCATTTT | CAWNRESQPQHF
- | TRBD1 | TRBJ1-1 | TRBV30 | TGTGCCTGGAGCCCGGGACAGCAGAACACTGAAGCTTTCTTT | CAWSPGQQNTEAFF
- | - | TRBJ2-5 | TRBV5-5 | TGTGCCAGCAGCTTGGACAGTGCCCTCGAGACCCAGTACTTC | CASSLDSALETQYF
- | - | TRBJ1-1 | TRBV11-1 | TGTGCCAGCAGCTTAGCCAGGGGGAACACTGAAGCTTTCTTT | CASSLARGNTEAFF
- | - | TRBJ2-2 | TRBV9 | TGTGCCAGCAGCGCCGGCGGGGACTTAAACACCGGGGAGCTGTTTTTT | CASSAGGDLNTGELFF
- | - | TRBJ2-1 | TRBV7-9 | TGTGCCAGCAGTCGCGGACTACGCGATGAGCAGTTCTTC | CASSRGLRDEQFF
- | - | TRBJ2-7 | TRBV6-5 | TGTGCCAGCATCCCAGAGGCCACCTACGAGCAGTACTTC | CASIPEATYEQYF
once | TRBD1 | TRBJ1-1 | TRBV7-8 | TGTGCCAGCAGCTTGACAGGGAGAGGGGCTGAAGCTTTCTTT | CASSLTGRGAEAFF
once | TRBD1 | TRBJ2-1 | TRBV6-4 | TGTGCCAGCAGTGCTGGACAGGGGTGGGCCGAACAGTTCTTC | CASSAGQGWAEQFF
- | - | TRBJ1-1 | TRBV2 | TGTGCCGACGAAAGGGAGGAAGGCACTGAAGCTTTCTTT | CADEREEGTEAFF
once | - | TRBJ1-1 | TRBV16 | TGTGCCAGCAGCCAAGGGGGGGTAGCAGGGGAGAACACTGAAGCTTTCTTT | CASSQGGVAGENTEAFF
- | - | TRBJ2-7 | TRBV7-6 | TGTGCCAGCAGCTTAAGTGGAGGCGAGCAGTACTTC | CASSLSGGEQYF
- | TRBD1 | TRBJ1-1 | TRBV13 | TGTGCCAGCAGCTCAGGACAGGGGACGGGGAGCACTGAAGCTTTCTTT | CASSSGQGTGSTEAFF
- | - | TRBJ1-1 | TRBV5-5 | TGTGCCAGCAGCTGGGAGGAAGGCACTGAAGCTTTCTTT | CASSWEEGTEAFF
- | TRBD1 | TRBJ1-2 | TRBV4-2 | TGTGCCAGCAGCCTCACAACAGGGGGGACCGGCTATGGCTACACCTTC | CASSLTTGGTGYGYTF
- | - | TRBJ2-7 | TRBV7-8 | TGTGCCAGCAGCTTAAGGGCGCTACAGGGCGAGCAGTACTTC | CASSLRALQGEQYF
- | TRBD2 | TRBJ2-5 | TRBV3-1/TRBV3-2 | TGTGCCAGCAGCCAAGATTTGCTAGCGGGAGATGTAGAGACCCAGTACTTC | CASSQDLLAGDVETQYF
- | - | TRBJ1-2 | TRBV29-1 | TGCAGCGTTGAAGACAGGGCACTCGGCTACACCTTC | CSVEDRALGYTF
- | - | TRBJ2-1 | TRBV12-3/TRBV12-4 | TGTGCCAGCAGTTTAATCTACGATGAGCAGTTCTTC | CASSLIYDEQFF
- | TRBD2 | TRBJ2-7 | TRBV11-2 | TGTGCCAGCAGCTTTGCAGCGGGAGAAGGCGAGCAGTACTTC | CASSFAAGEGEQYF
- | - | TRBJ1-1 | TRBV7-9 | TGTGCCAGCAGCCAGGGTTCTGTCGCTGAAGCTTTCTTT | CASSQGSVAEAFF
- | - | TRBJ1-4 | TRBV14 | TGTGCCAGCAGCCAAAACAGCGAAAAACTGTTTTTT | CASSQNSEKLFF
- | - | TRBJ2-2 | TRBV12-2 | TGTGCAAGTCGCCCCGTCTTACCAGTCGGGACAGGGTATAGCTTTGACACCGGGGAGCTGTTTTTT | CASRPVLPVGTGYSFDTGELFF
once | TRBD1 | TRBJ1-4 | TRBV28 | TGTGCCAGCAATCTTAACAGGGGGCGAGGAGAAAAACTGTTTTTT | CASNLNRGRGEKLFF
few | - | TRBJ1-1 | TRBV27 | TGTGCCACCCGCCGGTACAGGGATGACACTGAAGCTTTCTTT | CATRRYRDDTEAFF
- | TRBD1 | TRBJ1-1 | TRBV19 | TGTGCCAGTAGAATCGAGGACAGGGCCGGCACTGAAGCTTTCTTT | CASRIEDRAGTEAFF
- | TRBD2 | TRBJ2-1 | TRBV5-4 | TGTGCCAGCAGCTTGTATCTAGCGGAGTGGGCCTTGTACAATGAGCAGTTCTTC | CASSLYLAEWALYNEQFF
- | TRBD2 | TRBJ2-3 | TRBV2 | TGTGCCAGCAGGGTTAGCGGGAGCAAAGGCACAGATACGCAGTATTTT | CASRVSGSKGTDTQYF
- | - | TRBJ2-1 | TRBV2 | TGTGCCAGCAGCCCCACATCCCTCTCCTACAATGAGCAGTTCTTC | CASSPTSLSYNEQFF
- | TRBD2 | TRBJ2-1 | TRBV10-3 | TGTGCCATCACCCCGGGACTAGCGGGCAGAAACGGTGAGAATGAGCAGTTCTTC | CAITPGLAGRNGENEQFF
- | - | TRBJ2-1 | TRBV14 | TGTGCCAGCAGCCAACACCGCTCAGGCAATGAGCAGTTCTTC | CASSQHRSGNEQFF
once | TRBD1 | TRBJ2-7 | TRBV19 | TGTGCCAGTAGTCCGGGACAGGAAACCTACGAGCAGTACTTC | CASSPGQETYEQYF
- | - | TRBJ2-5 | TRBV3-1/TRBV3-2 | TGTGCCAGCAGGGAAACAGGGTTGGTACAAGAGACCCAGTACTTC | CASRETGLVQETQYF
- | TRBD1 | TRBJ1-1 | TRBV10-3 | TGTGCCATCAGTGAAGATACAGGGGTGAACACTGAAGCTTTCTTT | CAISEDTGVNTEAFF
- | - | TRBJ2-1 | TRBV6-4 | TGTGCCAGCAGTGTAGAGGGCTACAATGAGCAGTTCTTC | CASSVEGYNEQFF
- | - | TRBJ2-7 | TRBV4-2 | TGTGCCAGCAGCCAAGAGGCAGGGGTCACCTACGAGCAGTACTTC | CASSQEAGVTYEQYF